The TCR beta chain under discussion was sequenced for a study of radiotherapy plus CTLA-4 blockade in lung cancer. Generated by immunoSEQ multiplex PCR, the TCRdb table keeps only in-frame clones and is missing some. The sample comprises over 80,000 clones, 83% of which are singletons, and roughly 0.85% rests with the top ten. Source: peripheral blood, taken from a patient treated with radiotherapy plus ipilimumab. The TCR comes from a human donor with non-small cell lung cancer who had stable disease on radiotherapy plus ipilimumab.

DNA for the CDR3: TGCGCCAGCAGCCACAGTTGGAAAACTGAAGCTTTCTTT. Encoded protein: CASSHSWKTEAFF. The gene calls are TRBV4-1 and TRBJ1-1; D not resolved. The CDR3 covers 13 residues. The V gene lost 3 bases and the J gene lost 5 bases, with 10 bases spanning the gap. Germline values: CDR1 MGHRA, CDR2 YSYEKL.